This is a list of T cell receptor beta chains from one sample in a study of graft-versus-host responses after intestinal transplantation. Sequencing used immunoSEQ multiplex PCR; TCRdb keeps in-frame clones, though not all of them. The sample lists some 39,000 clones, roughly 95% seen once, with around 0.53% in the top ten. No antigen is known for these receptors. This specimen consisted of unstimulated CD8+ T cells sorted from spleen or lymph node cells, obtained before transplant. The receptor set was obtained from a human donor who was the organ donor for an intestinal transplant. Both conserved end residues are part of each CDR3. The D gene is left open where the match is weak. The size field is filled for only some rows; it gives once, few, many or a size class.

>.|TRBD2|TRBJ2-5|TRBV7-2|18
CASSSTGTSGGSEETQYF
TGTGCCAGCAGCTCCACCGGGACTAGCGGGGGGTCAGAAGAGACCCAGTACTTC
>.|.|TRBJ1-2|TRBV7-9|15
CASSSMGLFNYGYTF
TGTGCCAGCAGCTCAATGGGACTTTTCAACTATGGCTACACCTTC
>.|.|TRBJ1-2|TRBV12-5|15
CASGTALGGEDGYTF
TGTGCTAGTGGTACCGCTCTTGGGGGGGAGGATGGCTACACCTTC
>once|.|TRBJ2-7|TRBV6-5|13
CASSYSSGTEQYF
TGTGCCAGCAGTTACTCTTCCGGGACCGAGCAGTACTTC
>.|.|TRBJ2-1|TRBV4-1|13
CASSRDYIGEQFF
TGCGCCAGCAGCCGGGATTACATCGGTGAGCAGTTCTTC
>.|.|TRBJ2-5|TRBV5-6|13
CASSLQAQETQYF
TGTGCCAGCAGCTTACAGGCTCAAGAGACCCAGTACTTC
>.|TRBD1|TRBJ2-7|TRBV5-6|14
CASSLARGSYEQYF
TGTGCCAGTAGCTTGGCCAGGGGGTCCTACGAGCAGTACTTC
>once|TRBD2|TRBJ2-1|TRBV2|15
CASTFPSGERGEQFF
TGTGCCAGCACCTTCCCTAGCGGGGAGCGGGGTGAGCAGTTCTTC
>.|.|TRBJ2-5|TRBV5-6|14
CASSLAGVQETQYF
TGTGCCAGCAGCTTGGCCGGGGTACAAGAGACCCAGTACTTC
>once|.|TRBJ2-7|TRBV7-9|14
CASSLEAGADEQYF
TGTGCCAGCAGCTTAGAGGCTGGGGCGGACGAGCAGTACTTC
>.|.|TRBJ2-7|TRBV4-2|15
CASSQERARDYEQYF
TGTGCCAGCAGCCAAGAAAGGGCCAGGGACTACGAGCAGTACTTC
>once|.|TRBJ1-4|TRBV4-1|16
CASSQEAPPGVEKLFF
TGCGCCAGCAGCCAAGAAGCCCCCCCGGGGGTCGAAAAACTGTTTTTT
>few|TRBD2|TRBJ2-2|TRBV27|14
CASTWGGLSGELFF
TGTGCCAGCACCTGGGGGGGTTTGTCCGGGGAGCTGTTTTTT
>few|.|TRBJ2-7|TRBV7-6|16
CASSLARAVPTYEQYF
TGTGCCAGCAGCTTAGCGCGGGCGGTGCCGACCTACGAGCAGTACTTC
>.|.|TRBJ2-7|TRBV4-1|12
CTSSHLGDEQYF
TGCACCAGCAGCCACCTAGGGGACGAGCAGTACTTC
>.|.|TRBJ1-6|TRBV5-6|15
CASSFVGGWNSPLHF
TGTGCCAGCAGCTTCGTTGGAGGCTGGAATTCACCCCTCCACTTT
>.|TRBD2|TRBJ2-3|TRBV19|16
CASSKLAGVSTDTQYF
TGTGCCAGTAGTAAACTAGCGGGGGTCAGCACAGATACGCAGTATTTT
>.|.|TRBJ1-1|TRBV4-3|14
CASSLTVGNTEAFF
TGCGCCAGCAGCCTAACCGTCGGGAACACTGAAGCTTTCTTT
>.|TRBD2|TRBJ2-7|TRBV6-1|15
CASSWTSGGAYEQYF
TGTGCCAGCAGCTGGACTAGCGGGGGGGCCTACGAGCAGTACTTC
>once|.|TRBJ2-7|TRBV5-1|13
CASRGTETYEQYF
TGCGCCAGCAGGGGGACCGAGACCTACGAGCAGTACTTC
>.|.|TRBJ2-1|TRBV9|15
CAGGPTDSLYNEQFF
TGTGCCGGGGGCCCAACCGACAGCCTCTACAATGAGCAGTTCTTC
>.|TRBD2|TRBJ2-1|TRBV19|15
CASSIELAGLNEQFF
TGTGCCAGTAGTATAGAGCTAGCGGGCCTCAATGAGCAGTTCTTC
>.|TRBD1|TRBJ1-5|TRBV7-2|15
CASSFDRGGNQPQHF
TGTGCCAGCAGCTTCGACAGGGGAGGCAATCAGCCCCAGCATTTT
>.|.|TRBJ1-2|TRBV29-1|14
CSVDLRGMGYGYTF
TGCAGCGTTGACCTCAGGGGAATGGGGTATGGCTACACCTTC
>.|.|TRBJ2-7|TRBV12-5|14
CASGLVSSSYEQYF
TGTGCTAGTGGTTTGGTGAGTTCCTCCTACGAGCAGTACTTC
>.|.|TRBJ2-3|TRBV4-1|18
CASSHARWRELSTDTQYF
TGCGCCAGCAGCCATGCACGATGGAGGGAACTTAGCACAGATACGCAGTATTTT
>.|TRBD1|TRBJ2-7|TRBV6-5|14
CASSSPSQGNEQYF
TGTGCCAGCAGTTCGCCTTCACAGGGGAACGAGCAGTACTTC
>.|.|TRBJ2-3|TRBV6-5|14
CASSGLRDFDTQYF
TGTGCCAGCTCAGGCCTCAGAGACTTCGATACGCAGTATTTT
>.|.|TRBJ2-3|TRBV5-6|14
CASSLAQGSDTQYF
TGTGCCAGCAGCTTGGCACAGGGCTCCGATACGCAGTATTTT
>.|.|TRBJ2-5|TRBV4-1|14
CASSPGTNQETQYF
TGCGCCAGCAGCCCAGGGACAAACCAAGAGACCCAGTACTTC
>.|.|TRBJ1-3|TRBV5-6|14
CASSLGGNGNTIYF
TGTGCCAGCAGCTTGGGGGGAAATGGAAACACCATATATTTT
>.|.|TRBJ1-2|TRBV6-1|12
CASRGWGSGYTF
TGTGCCAGCAGGGGTTGGGGTTCTGGCTACACCTTC
>.|.|TRBJ1-2|TRBV18|13
CASSPWSLYGYTF
TGTGCCAGCTCACCGTGGAGCCTCTATGGCTACACCTTC
>.|.|TRBJ2-3|TRBV21-1|19
CASSTDGWRGKPSTDTQYF
TGTGCCAGCAGCACGGATGGGTGGCGGGGGAAACCTAGCACAGATACGCAGTATTTT
>.|TRBD2|TRBJ2-3|TRBV7-9|19
CASSPPPGLAGGPTDTQYF
TGTGCCAGCAGCCCCCCCCCGGGACTAGCGGGGGGGCCCACAGATACGCAGTATTTT
>.|TRBD1|TRBJ2-1|TRBV15|13
CATSSGRQGEQFF
TGTGCCACCAGCAGTGGCCGACAGGGCGAGCAGTTCTTC
>.|.|TRBJ2-7|TRBV30|13
CALRQGGSYEQYF
TGTGCTTTACGGCAGGGAGGCTCCTACGAGCAGTACTTC
>.|.|TRBJ1-1|TRBV4-1|15
CASSQVSSRGFRAFF
TGCGCCAGCAGCCAAGTCTCTAGCCGGGGGTTTCGAGCTTTCTTT
>.|TRBD2|TRBJ2-7|TRBV10-1|15
CAKSRDYISRREQYF
TGCGCCAAATCCCGGGACTACATCTCGCGCCGCGAGCAGTACTTC
>.|TRBD2|TRBJ2-1|TRBV10-3|16
CAISGRNAGDYNEQFF
TGTGCCATCAGTGGGAGGAACGCGGGGGACTACAATGAGCAGTTCTTC
>.|.|TRBJ2-2|TRBV27|13
CAASRLAGGELFF
TGTGCCGCTTCCCGGTTGGCGGGTGGGGAGCTGTTTTTT
>.|.|TRBJ1-2|TRBV19|12
CASSIGLDGYTF
TGTGCCAGTAGTATTGGCCTAGATGGCTACACCTTC
>.|.|TRBJ2-2|TRBV7-9|16
CASSLAWDGDTGELFF
TGTGCCAGCAGCTTAGCTTGGGACGGGGACACCGGGGAGCTGTTTTTT
>.|.|TRBJ2-7|TRBV4-3|15
CASSQDAGILYEQYF
TGCGCCAGCAGCCAAGATGCAGGGATCCTCTACGAGCAGTACTTC
>.|TRBD2|TRBJ2-5|TRBV4-1|15
CASSPQSGGQETQYF
TGCGCCAGCAGCCCGCAAAGCGGGGGCCAAGAGACCCAGTACTTC
>.|.|TRBJ1-1|TRBV30|13
CAWSVLAETEAFF
TGTGCCTGGAGTGTACTAGCCGAAACTGAAGCTTTCTTT
>.|.|TRBJ2-1|TRBV10-3|14
CAISESGGGNEQFF
TGTGCCATCAGTGAGTCCGGTGGGGGCAATGAGCAGTTCTTC
>.|.|TRBJ2-7|TRBV7-9|13
CASSSGYSYEQYF
TGTGCCAGCAGCTCGGGGTACTCCTACGAGCAGTACTTC
>.|TRBD1|TRBJ1-2|TRBV19|12
CASRDRVDGYTF
TGTGCCAGTAGGGACAGGGTCGATGGCTACACCTTC
>.|.|TRBJ2-6|TRBV7-9|13
CASTNFRVYVLTF
TGTGCCAGCACCAATTTTAGGGTGTACGTCCTGACTTTC
>.|.|TRBJ1-1|TRBV4-2|15
CASSQDPGPNTEAFF
TGTGCCAGCAGCCAAGATCCGGGCCCTAACACTGAAGCTTTCTTT
>.|.|TRBJ1-2|TRBV7-9|14
CASSHGAPNYGYTF
TGTGCCAGCAGCCACGGGGCACCTAACTATGGCTACACCTTC